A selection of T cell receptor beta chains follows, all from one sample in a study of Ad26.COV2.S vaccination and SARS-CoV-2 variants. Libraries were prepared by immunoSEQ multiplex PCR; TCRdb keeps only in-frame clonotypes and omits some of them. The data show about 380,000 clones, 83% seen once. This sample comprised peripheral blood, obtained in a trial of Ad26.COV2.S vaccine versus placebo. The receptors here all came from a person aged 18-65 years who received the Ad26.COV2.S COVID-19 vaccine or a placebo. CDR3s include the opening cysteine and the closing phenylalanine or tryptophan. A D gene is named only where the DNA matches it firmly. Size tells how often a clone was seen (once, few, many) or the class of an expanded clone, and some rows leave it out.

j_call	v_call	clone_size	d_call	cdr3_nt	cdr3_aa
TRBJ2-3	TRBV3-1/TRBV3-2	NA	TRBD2	TGTGCCAGCAGCGATAGCGGGAGGGCGACCACAGATACGCAGTATTTT	CASSDSGRATTDTQYF
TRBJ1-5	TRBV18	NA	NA	TGTGCCAGCTCACCCATACAGGGAACCTATAGCAATCAGCCCCAGCATTTT	CASSPIQGTYSNQPQHF
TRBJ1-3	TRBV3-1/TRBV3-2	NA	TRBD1	TGTGCCAGCAGCCTGGGACAGGGAAACACCATATATTTT	CASSLGQGNTIYF
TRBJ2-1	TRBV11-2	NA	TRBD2	TGTGCCAGCAGACGCGGGAGAACCTACAATGAGCAGTTCTTC	CASRRGRTYNEQFF
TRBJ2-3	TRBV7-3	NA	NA	TGTGCCAGCAGCTTAACCTCCCACTTCACAGATACGCAGTATTTT	CASSLTSHFTDTQYF
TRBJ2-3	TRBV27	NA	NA	TGTGCCAGCAGTTGGGACGGGAGTTCACAGAATACGCAGTATTTT	CASSWDGSSQNTQYF
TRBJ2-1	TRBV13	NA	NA	TGTGCCAGCAGCTTACTAAAGGGGACCCCAAATGAGCAGTTCTTC	CASSLLKGTPNEQFF
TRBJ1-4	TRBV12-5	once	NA	TGTGCTAGTGGTGGTGGGGCTAATGAAAAACTGTTTTTT	CASGGGANEKLFF
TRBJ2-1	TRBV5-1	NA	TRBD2	TGCGCCAGCAAACCGGTGACTAGCGGGGAGGACAATGAGCAGTTCTTC	CASKPVTSGEDNEQFF
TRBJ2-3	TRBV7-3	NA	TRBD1	TGTGCCAGCAGCTTAAGCCCAACGGTCACAGGGGGCACAGATACGCAGTATTTT	CASSLSPTVTGGTDTQYF
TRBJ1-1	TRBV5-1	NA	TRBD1	TGCGCCAGCAGCTTGTACAGGACAGGGGGCACTGAAGCTTTCTTT	CASSLYRTGGTEAFF
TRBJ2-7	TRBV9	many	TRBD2	TGTGCCAGCAGCGTGGCAGCCGGGACTAGCGGCTACGAGCAGTACTTC	CASSVAAGTSGYEQYF
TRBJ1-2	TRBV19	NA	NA	TGTGCCAGTAGTTACGGAGGGGCTGGCTACACCTTC	CASSYGGAGYTF
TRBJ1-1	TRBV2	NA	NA	TGTGCCAGCAGTTTACACGGAACCACTGAAGCTTTCTTT	CASSLHGTTEAFF
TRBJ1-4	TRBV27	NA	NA	TGTGCCAGCAGTCCAGCAGGGGCGGGTCTGAATGAAAAACTGTTTTTT	CASSPAGAGLNEKLFF
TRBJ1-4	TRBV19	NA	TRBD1	TGTGCCAGTAGTATGACAGGGAAAAAACTGTTTTTT	CASSMTGKKLFF
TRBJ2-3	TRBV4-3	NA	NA	TGCGCCAGCAGCCTGTTACGCACAGATACGCAGTATTTT	CASSLLRTDTQYF
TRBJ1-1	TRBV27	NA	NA	TGTGCCAGCAGTTATTTGGGAAGACGGTTTACTGAAGCTTTCTTT	CASSYLGRRFTEAFF
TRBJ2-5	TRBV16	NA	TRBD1	TGTGCCAGCAGCTACAGGGGGCGTCAAGAGACCCAGTACTTC	CASSYRGRQETQYF
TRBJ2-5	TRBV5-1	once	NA	TGCGCCAGCAGTGGCGCGGGGCAAGAGACCCAGTACTTC	CASSGAGQETQYF
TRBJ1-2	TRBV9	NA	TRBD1	TGTGCCAGCACCAATTTACGGGACAGGGCCTATGGCTACACCTTC	CASTNLRDRAYGYTF
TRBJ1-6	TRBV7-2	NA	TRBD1	TGTGCCAGCAGCCGGATCGACAGGGGGCATTCACCCCTCCACTTT	CASSRIDRGHSPLHF
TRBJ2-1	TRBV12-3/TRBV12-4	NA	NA	TGTGCCAGCAGTTACCTCAGGCGGGGGCAGTTCTTC	CASSYLRRGQFF
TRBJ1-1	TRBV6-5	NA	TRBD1	TGTGCCAGCATTGGACAGGTGAACACTGAAGCTTTCTTT	CASIGQVNTEAFF
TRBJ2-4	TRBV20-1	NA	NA	TGCAGTGCTAGTTTTCCCAGCGGGGCCAAAAACATTCAGTACTTC	CSASFPSGAKNIQYF
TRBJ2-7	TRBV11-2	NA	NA	TGTGCCAGCAGCCGTTACAGGAGATCCCCCTCGGGCGAGCAGTACTTC	CASSRYRRSPSGEQYF
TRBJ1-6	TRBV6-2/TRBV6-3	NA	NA	TGTGCCAGCAGTTTTGACTGGAGCTCCTATAATTCACCCCTCCACTTT	CASSFDWSSYNSPLHF
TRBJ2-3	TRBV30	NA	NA	TGTGCCTGGACGAGGGCCGGGAATACGCAGTATTTT	CAWTRAGNTQYF
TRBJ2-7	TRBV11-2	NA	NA	TGTGCCAGCAGCTTAGATCACGGGTACGAGCAGTACTTC	CASSLDHGYEQYF
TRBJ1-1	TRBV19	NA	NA	TGTGCCAGTAGTATACGCGTCTCCACTGAAGCTTTCTTT	CASSIRVSTEAFF
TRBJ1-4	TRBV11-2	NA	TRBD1	TGTGCCAGCAGCTTGGACAGGGTTAGGACTAATGAAAAACTGTTTTTT	CASSLDRVRTNEKLFF
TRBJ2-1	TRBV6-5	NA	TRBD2	TGTGCCAGCCAACATACTAGCGGGGGGGCCGATGAGCAGTTCTTC	CASQHTSGGADEQFF
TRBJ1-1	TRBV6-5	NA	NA	TGTGCCAGCAGGGCCTCCGGGACGGTGAACACTGAAGCTTTCTTT	CASRASGTVNTEAFF
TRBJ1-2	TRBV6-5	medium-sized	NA	TGTGCCAGCAGTTACCAGGGAAGCGGAGGCTATGGCTACACCTTC	CASSYQGSGGYGYTF
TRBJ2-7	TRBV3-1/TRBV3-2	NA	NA	TGTGCCAGCAGCCAAGTGAAGGGGACATCCTACGAGCAGTACTTC	CASSQVKGTSYEQYF
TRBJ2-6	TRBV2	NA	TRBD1	TGTGCCAGCAGCGGGACAGACTCTGGGGCCAACGTCCTGACTTTC	CASSGTDSGANVLTF
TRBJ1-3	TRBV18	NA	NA	TGTGCCAGCTCACCACCCCACCTACAGGCTGGAAACACCATATATTTT	CASSPPHLQAGNTIYF
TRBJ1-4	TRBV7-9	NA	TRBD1	TGTGCCAGCAGCTTAGCGCCGGGGACAGTAAATGAAAAACTGTTTTTT	CASSLAPGTVNEKLFF
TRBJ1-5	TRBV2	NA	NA	TGTGCCAGCAGTGAAGATTCCCCGCGGAATCAGCCCCAGCATTTT	CASSEDSPRNQPQHF
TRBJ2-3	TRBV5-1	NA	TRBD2	TGCGCCAGCAGCTTAGCACTAGCGCCAGATACGCAGTATTTT	CASSLALAPDTQYF
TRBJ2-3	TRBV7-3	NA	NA	TGTGCCAGCAGCTTACGGGCCGCCCCAGATACGCAGTATTTT	CASSLRAAPDTQYF
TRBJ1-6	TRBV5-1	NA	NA	TGCGCCAGCAACGATGTAGGTTTGTCACCCCTCCACTTT	CASNDVGLSPLHF
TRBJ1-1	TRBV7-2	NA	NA	TGTGCCAGCAGCTTACAACCCGTACCCACTGAAGCTTTCTTT	CASSLQPVPTEAFF
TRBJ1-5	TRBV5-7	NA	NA	TGTGCCAGCAGCTTGGATAAGAGGCGGGATCACCAGCCCCAGCATTTT	CASSLDKRRDHQPQHF
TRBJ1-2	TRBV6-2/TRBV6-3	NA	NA	TGTGCCAGCAGTTACTCGACGCGGCAGGGCTACACCTTC	CASSYSTRQGYTF
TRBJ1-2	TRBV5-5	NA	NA	TGTGCCAGCAGCTTGGGACTCTATGGCTACACCTTC	CASSLGLYGYTF
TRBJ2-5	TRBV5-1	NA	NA	TGCGCCAGCAGCCTTGAGCCGGCAGACCAAGAGACCCAGTACTTC	CASSLEPADQETQYF
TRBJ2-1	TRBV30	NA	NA	TGTGCCTGGAGTGACGGACTATACCACTCTCCTGAGCAGTTCTTC	CAWSDGLYHSPEQFF
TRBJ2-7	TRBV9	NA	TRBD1	TGTGCCAGCAGCGTAGGGCCCACTCAGGGGGATCATTCCTACGAGCAGTACTTC	CASSVGPTQGDHSYEQYF
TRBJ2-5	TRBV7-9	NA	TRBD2	TGTGCCAGCAGCATCCCTAGCGGGAGAGGGCCTGAGACCCAGTACTTC	CASSIPSGRGPETQYF
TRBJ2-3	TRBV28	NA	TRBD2	TGTGCCAGCAGTCCCACCTGGGGGGGTAGCACAGATACGCAGTATTTT	CASSPTWGGSTDTQYF
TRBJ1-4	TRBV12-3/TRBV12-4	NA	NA	TGTGCCAGCAGTTTGGGCAGGGCCGGCCAACTGTTTTTT	CASSLGRAGQLFF
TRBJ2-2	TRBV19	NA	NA	TGTGCCAGTAGTCCTCGGGCTAACACCGGGGAGCTGTTTTTT	CASSPRANTGELFF
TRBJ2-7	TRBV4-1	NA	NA	TGCGCCAGCAGCCAAAACACAGCTTACGAGCAGTACTTC	CASSQNTAYEQYF
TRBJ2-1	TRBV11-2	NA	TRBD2	TGTGCCAGCAGCCCTGCTAGCGGGAGAAGGTTTGAGCAGTTCTTC	CASSPASGRRFEQFF